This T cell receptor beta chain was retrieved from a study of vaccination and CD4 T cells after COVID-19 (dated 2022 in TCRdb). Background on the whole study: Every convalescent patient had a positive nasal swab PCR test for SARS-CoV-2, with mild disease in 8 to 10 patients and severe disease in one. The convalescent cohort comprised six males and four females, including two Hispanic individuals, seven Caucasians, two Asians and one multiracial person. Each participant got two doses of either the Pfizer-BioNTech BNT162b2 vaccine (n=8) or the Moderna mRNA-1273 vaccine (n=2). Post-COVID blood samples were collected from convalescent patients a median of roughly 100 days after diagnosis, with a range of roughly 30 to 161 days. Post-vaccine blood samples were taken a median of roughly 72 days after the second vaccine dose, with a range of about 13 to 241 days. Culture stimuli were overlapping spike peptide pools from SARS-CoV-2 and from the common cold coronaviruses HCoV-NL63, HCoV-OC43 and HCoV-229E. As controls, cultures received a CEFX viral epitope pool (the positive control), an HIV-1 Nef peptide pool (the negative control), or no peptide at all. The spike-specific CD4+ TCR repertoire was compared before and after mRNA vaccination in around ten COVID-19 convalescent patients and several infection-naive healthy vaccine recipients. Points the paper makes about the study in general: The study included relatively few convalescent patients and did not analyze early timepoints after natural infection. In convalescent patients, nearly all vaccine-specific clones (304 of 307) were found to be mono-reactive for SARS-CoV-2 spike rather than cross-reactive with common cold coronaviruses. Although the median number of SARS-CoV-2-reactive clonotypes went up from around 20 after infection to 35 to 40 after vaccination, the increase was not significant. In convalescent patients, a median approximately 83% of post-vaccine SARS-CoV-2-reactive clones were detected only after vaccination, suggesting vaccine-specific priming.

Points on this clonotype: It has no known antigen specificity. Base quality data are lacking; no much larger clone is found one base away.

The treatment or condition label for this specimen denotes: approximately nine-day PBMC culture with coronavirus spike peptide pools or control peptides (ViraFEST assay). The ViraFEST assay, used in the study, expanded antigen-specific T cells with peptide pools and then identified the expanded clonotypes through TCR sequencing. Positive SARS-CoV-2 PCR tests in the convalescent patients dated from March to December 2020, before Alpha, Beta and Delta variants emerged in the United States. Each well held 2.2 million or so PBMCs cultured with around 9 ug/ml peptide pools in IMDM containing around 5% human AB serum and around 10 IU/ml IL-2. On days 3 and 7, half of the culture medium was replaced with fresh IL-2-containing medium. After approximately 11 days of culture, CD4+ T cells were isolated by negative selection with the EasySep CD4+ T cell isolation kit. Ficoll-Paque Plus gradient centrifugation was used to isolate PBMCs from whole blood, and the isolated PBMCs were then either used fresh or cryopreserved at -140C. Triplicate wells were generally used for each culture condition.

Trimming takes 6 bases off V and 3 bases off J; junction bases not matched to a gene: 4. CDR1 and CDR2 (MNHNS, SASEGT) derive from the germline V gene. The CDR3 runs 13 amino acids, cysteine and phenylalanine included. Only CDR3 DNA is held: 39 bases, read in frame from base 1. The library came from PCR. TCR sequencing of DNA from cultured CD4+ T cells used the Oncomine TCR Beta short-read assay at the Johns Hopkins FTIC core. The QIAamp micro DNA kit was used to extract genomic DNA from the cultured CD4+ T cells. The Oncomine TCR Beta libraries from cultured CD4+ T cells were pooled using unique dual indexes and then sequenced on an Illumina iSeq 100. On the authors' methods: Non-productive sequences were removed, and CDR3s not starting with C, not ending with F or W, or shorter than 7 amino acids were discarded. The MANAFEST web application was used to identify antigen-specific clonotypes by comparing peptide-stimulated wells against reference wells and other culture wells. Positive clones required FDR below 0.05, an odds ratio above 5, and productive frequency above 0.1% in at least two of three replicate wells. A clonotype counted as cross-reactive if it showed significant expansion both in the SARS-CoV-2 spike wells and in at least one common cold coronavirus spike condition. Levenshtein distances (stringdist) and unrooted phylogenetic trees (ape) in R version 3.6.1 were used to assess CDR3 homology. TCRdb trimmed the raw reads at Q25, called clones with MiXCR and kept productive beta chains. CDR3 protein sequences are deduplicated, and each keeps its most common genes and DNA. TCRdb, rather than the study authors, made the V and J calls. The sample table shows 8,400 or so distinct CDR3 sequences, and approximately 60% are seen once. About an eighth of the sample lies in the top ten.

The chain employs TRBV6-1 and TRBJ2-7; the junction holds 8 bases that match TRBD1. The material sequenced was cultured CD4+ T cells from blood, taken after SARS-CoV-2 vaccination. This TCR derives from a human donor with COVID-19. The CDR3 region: CASRRTGFYEQYF. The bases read TGTGCCAGCAGAAGGACAGGGTTCTACGAGCAGTACTTC.